These 5 T cell receptor beta chains were sequenced from one sample in a study of beta chain features in type 1 diabetes. Study-wide findings and caveats: Moderate but significant shortening of TCRB CDR3s was recorded in all four CD4+ subsets from Type 1 diabetes patients.

Their antigens are not known. The study reverse transcribed the entire isolated RNA, so it sequenced expressed TCRB transcripts. Measured with immunoSEQ multiplex PCR; TCRdb has only the in-frame clones, and not every one. The repertoire holds about 240,000 clones, with around 13% as singletons. Sample: naive CD4+ T cells from blood. All receptors come from a man between 25 and 39 years old with type 1 diabetes.

This clone has a handful of counts. V and J are TRBV5-1 and TRBJ2-1, with 8 bases aligning to TRBD1. The CDR3 length is 16 residues. V lost 4 bases to trimming and J lost 1 base; unmatched junction nucleotides: 7. Germline CDR1 reads SGHRS; CDR2 reads YFSETQ. The CDR3 bases are TGCGCCAGCAGCAACCTAGACAGGGGATCCTACAATGAGCAGTTCTTC. As protein: CASSNLDRGSYNEQFF.

This clone was seen a handful of times. The rearrangement uses TRBV6-5 and TRBJ1-1, with D tentatively TRBD1 (5 bases). Germline V gene sequence: CDR1 MNHEY, CDR2 SVGAGI. The CDR3 is 11 residues long. V shed 5 bases and J shed 8 bases, with 9 bases lying between them. The CDR3 DNA is TGTGCCAGCAGTCGTAGACAGGAAGCTTTCTTT. Translated: CASSRRQEAFF.

This clone was seen a few times. V gene TRBV15 combines with J gene TRBJ2-7; D not certain. Deletions cut 1 base from V and 7 bases from J, with 17 bases between. Germline assignment: CDR1 LNHNV and CDR2 YYDKDF (reference sequence). CDR3 length: 15 residues. The CDR3 DNA sequence: TGTGCCACCAGCAGAGCGGTGCAGGCCTCCCTGGAGCAGTACTTC. Amino acid sequence: CATSRAVQASLEQYF.

This clone was recorded a few times. The chain has TRBV7-2 and TRBJ2-1; 11 bases agree with TRBD1. CDR1 is SGHTA, CDR2 FQGNSA, per germline. V lost 4 bases, J lost 2 bases, and 1 base stayed unmatched. The CDR3 length is 15 residues. The CDR3 sequence is CASSSDRGPYNEQFF. The CDR3 DNA follows: TGTGCCAGCAGCTCGGACAGGGGGCCCTACAATGAGCAGTTCTTC. Supplemented by reference TRBV7-2 and TRBJ2-1, the full variable domain reads GAGVSQSPSNKVTEKGKDVELRCDPISGHTALYWYRQSLGQGLEFLIYFQGNSAPDKSGLPSDRFSAERTGGSVSTLTIQRTQQEDSAVYLCASSSDRGPYNEQFFGPGTRLTVL.

There are a few counts of this clone. The chain couples TRBV29-1 to TRBJ1-1; TRBD1 matches at 9 bases. The CDR3 is 13 amino acids. J gave up 5 bases and V 4 bases, and 5 bases lay outside the gene matches. The germline V gene encodes CDR1 SQVTM and CDR2 ANQGSEA. The CDR3, as DNA: TGCAGCGTTGGGGGGACAGGGAAAACTGAAGCTTTCTTT. Translation gives CSVGGTGKTEAFF.